The clone carrying this T cell receptor beta chain occurred a few times. This sample stems from a study of T cell repertoires in cytomegalovirus infection. TCRdb processed the reads anew with MiXCR; each CDR3 protein has one entry. The sample has 150,000 to 200,000 distinct CDR3 sequences; 28% are singletons. Germline loops: CDR1 SGHRS, CDR2 YFSETQ. CDR3 length: 15 residues. The V gene end was trimmed by 4 bases and the J gene end by 9 bases; junction bases not matched to a gene: 8. The specimen was PBMCs. V is TRBV5-1 and J is TRBJ2-1; 12 bases agree with TRBD2. The sequence derives from a human donor in good health (CMV status not recorded). Some clones in this sample may be carry-over from other donors' samples. The chain's CDR3 is CASSTTSGGGGEQFF. The CDR3 nucleotides are TGCGCCAGCAGCACGACTAGCGGGGGTGGGGGTGAGCAGTTCTTC.